This T cell receptor (beta chain) originates from a study of CD8 T cells in ankylosing spondylitis. Study-wide results and caveats: Several highly homologous variants formed a TCR beta motif that appeared characteristic of ankylosing spondylitis blood.

This clonotype occurred many times. No antigen is known for it. This CDR3 has 15 amino acids. The V and J ends lost 2 bases and 3 bases, in that order; junction bases with no gene match: 8. Per germline, CDR1 SQVTM and CDR2 ANQGSEA. 5'-RACE, quantitative and with molecular barcodes, yielded the TCR beta libraries. TCRdb used MiXCR to reprocess the 5' RACE reads, holding one entry per CDR3 protein. Here the sample spans fewer than 550,000 distinct CDR3 sequences, roughly 5.2% being singletons. The rearrangement links TRBV29-1 to TRBJ2-7; TRBD2 aligns across 9 bases. The source material was blood, either unsorted or a sorted T cell fraction (not recorded which). This clonotype was sampled from a male donor with ankylosing spondylitis. CDR3 nucleotides: TGCAGCGTTGAACAGGCTAGCGGGGCTCTCTACGAGCAGTACTTC. It yields the protein CSVEQASGALYEQYF.